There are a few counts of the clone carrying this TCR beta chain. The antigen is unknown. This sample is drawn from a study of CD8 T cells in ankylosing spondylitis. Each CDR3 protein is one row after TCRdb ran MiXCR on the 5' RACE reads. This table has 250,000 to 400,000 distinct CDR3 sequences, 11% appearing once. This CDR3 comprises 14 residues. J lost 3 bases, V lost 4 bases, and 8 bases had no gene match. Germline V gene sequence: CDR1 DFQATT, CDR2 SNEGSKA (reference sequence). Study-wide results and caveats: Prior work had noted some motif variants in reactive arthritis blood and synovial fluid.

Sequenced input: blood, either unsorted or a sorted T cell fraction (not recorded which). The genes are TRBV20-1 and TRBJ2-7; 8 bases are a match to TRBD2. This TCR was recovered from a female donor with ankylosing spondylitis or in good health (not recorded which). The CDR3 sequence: CSANLAGSYYEQYF. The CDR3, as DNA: TGCAGTGCTAACTTAGCGGGGAGCTACTACGAGCAGTACTTC.